This T cell receptor beta chain was captured by sequencing in a study of read filtering for tumor transcriptome and immune sequencing. Across the study: Patients were around 17 male and some 15 female, mean age 65.9 years, range roughly 47 to 80. Under 10 patients were R-ISS I, roughly 15 were R-ISS II, more than five were R-ISS III.

From about 0.4 ug of RNA, a library with molecular barcoded alpha/delta and beta/gamma adaptors was made. TCRdb reprocessed the reads with MiXCR, giving one entry per CDR3 protein. Of under 80,000 distinct CDR3 sequences in the sample, about a fifth are singletons; the top ten hold roughly an eighth. Sampling of bone marrow took place during active disease in every patient. In this sample, this clonotype turned up many times. Its antigen is undetermined. Study-wide results and limits: Single-read clonotypes: roughly 86% of IR-seq clonotypes (about 3.5% of reads), around three quarters of RNA-seq clonotypes (nearly 45% of reads).

There are 17 residues in the CDR3. The V and J ends lost 1 base and 2 bases respectively, with 16 bases between them. Germline lookup yields CDR1 SGHDN and CDR2 FVKESK. Sequencing was done on a sample of a population of CD138-negative cells sorted from bone marrow. V gene TRBV14 combines with J gene TRBJ2-3; D call uncertain. This sequence was found in a donor at least 40 years old with multiple myeloma. The CDR3, as DNA: TGTGCCAGCAGCCAAGCTCTGATAAACGCATTCACAGATACGCAGTATTTT. Its protein is CASSQALINAFTDTQYF.